The 16 T cell receptor beta chains in this list originate from one sample, sequenced in a study of T cell changes during pregnancy in multiple sclerosis. Generated by immunoSEQ multiplex PCR, the TCRdb table keeps only in-frame clones and is missing some. This sample has more than 45,000 clones, with 80% to 95% found just once. Sequenced here: CD4+ T cells from peripheral blood mononuclear cells, sampled in the second trimester of pregnancy. These receptors came from a female donor with multiple sclerosis, enrolled in a pregnancy study.

The V and J genes are TRBV5-4 and TRBJ2-2, with a possible D match to TRBD2 (6 bases). This CDR3 has 16 amino acids. Germline V gives CDR1 SGHNT, CDR2 YYREEE (reference sequence). V shed 4 bases and J shed 6 bases, with 19 bases lying between them. CDR3 nucleotide sequence: TGTGCCAGCAGCAGAGGCTCCGGGGGAGGTGCCGGGGAGCTGTTTTTT. Protein sequence: CASSRGSGGGAGELFF.

The gene calls are TRBV6-5 and TRBJ1-2, with TRBD1 identical over 9 bases. This CDR3 spans 14 amino acids. Trimming cost V 5 bases and J 4 bases; bases outside gene matches: 5. Germline V gives CDR1 MNHEY, CDR2 SVGAGI. The CDR3 region has the DNA TGTGCCAGCAGTAAACAGGGGGCAGGCTATGGCTACACCTTC. Translation: CASSKQGAGYGYTF.

The chain couples TRBV19 to TRBJ1-2; possibly TRBD1 for D (6 bases). This CDR3 is built from 13 residues. V lost 6 bases and J lost 8, with 16 bases in between. Germline V gene data show CDR1 as LNHDA and CDR2 as SQIVND (reference sequence). CDR3 in amino acids: CASSSTGTRGYTF. The CDR3 DNA is TGTGCCAGTAGCTCAACCGGGACACGGGGCTACACCTTC. Using reference TRBV19 and TRBJ1-2 for the parts outside the CDR3, the full variable domain is DGGITQSPKYLFRKEGQNVTLSCEQNLNHDAMYWYRQDPGQGLRLIYYSQIVNDFQKGDIAEGYSVSREKKESFPLTVTSAQKNPTAFYLCASSSTGTRGYTFGSGTRLTVV.

The genes are TRBV7-9 and TRBJ2-7; 8 positions match TRBD2. Germline loops: CDR1 SEHNR, CDR2 FQNEAQ (reference sequence). The CDR3 contains 14 residues. The J segment lost 3 bases and the V segment lost 5 bases, leaving 6 bases of the junction unmatched. The CDR3 protein is CASSPGRGGYEQYF. CDR3 bases: TGTGCCAGCAGCCCCGGCCGGGGGGGCTACGAGCAGTACTTC. Filled out from reference TRBV7-9 and TRBJ2-7, the complete variable domain reads DTGVSQNPRHKITKRGQNVTFRCDPISEHNRLYWYRQTLGQGPEFLTYFQNEAQLEKSRLLSDRFSAERPKGSFSTLEIQRTEQGDSAMYLCASSPGRGGYEQYFGPGTRLTVT.

This chain links TRBV9 with TRBJ1-4; 8 bases agree with TRBD1. Germline V lookup: CDR1 SGDLS, CDR2 YYNGEE. This CDR3 is built from 13 residues. V shed 9 bases and J 8 bases; nucleotides not matched to a gene: 9. The CDR3: CATTGGGNEKLFF. CDR3 nucleotide sequence: TGTGCCACCACAGGGGGGGGAAACGAAAAACTGTTTTTT.

The rearrangement uses TRBV5-1 and TRBJ1-2; 8 bases are shared with TRBD1. This CDR3 has 13 amino acids. Germline V gene sequence: CDR1 SGHRS, CDR2 YFSETQ. J lost 7 bases, V lost 0 bases, and 2 bases had no gene match. CDR3 sequence reads: CASSLGTGFGYTF. The CDR3 DNA reads TGCGCCAGCAGCTTGGGGACAGGGTTTGGCTACACCTTC.

This chain connects TRBV19 to TRBJ2-1, with TRBD2 matching 8 bases. The CDR3 has 14 amino acids. The J segment lost 8 bases and the V segment lost 3 bases, leaving 6 bases of the junction unmatched. CDR1 LNHDA and CDR2 SQIVND come from the germline V gene (reference sequence). The CDR3 reads CASSIVSGEDEQFF. DNA for the CDR3: TGTGCCAGTAGTATTGTTAGCGGGGAGGATGAGCAGTTCTTC.

The chain couples TRBV6-5 to TRBJ1-1; no reliable D call. From germline, CDR1 is MNHEY and CDR2 SVGAGI. The CDR3 covers 11 residues. Trimming removed 5 bases at V and 2 bases at J, with 3 bases between. The CDR3 region has the DNA TGTGCCAGCAGTGGCAACACTGAAGCTTTCTTT. Its protein product is CASSGNTEAFF.

V is TRBV19 and J is TRBJ2-5, with D unresolved. Trimming removed 6 bases at V and 0 bases at J, with 5 bases between. The length of the CDR3 is 12 residues. Looked up from germline, CDR1 is LNHDA and CDR2 is SQIVND (reference sequence). The CDR3 nucleotides are TGTGCCAGTAGAGACAACCAAGAGACCCAGTACTTC. It codes for CASRDNQETQYF.

The chain couples TRBV5-4 to TRBJ1-1, with D possibly TRBD1 on 5 matching bases. Germline V lookup: CDR1 SGHNT, CDR2 YYREEE (reference sequence). This CDR3 has 14 amino acids. V was clipped by 0 bases and J by 3 bases, with 9 bases between them. The DNA of the CDR3 is TGTGCCAGCAGCTTGGCTGGGGGGGACACTGAAGCTTTCTTT. Residues: CASSLAGGDTEAFF. Combining the CDR3 with reference TRBV5-4 and TRBJ1-1 gives the whole variable domain ETGVTQSPTHLIKTRGQQVTLRCSSQSGHNTVSWYQQALGQGPQFIFQYYREEENGRGNFPPRFSGLQFPNYSSELNVNALELDDSALYLCASSLAGGDTEAFFGQGTRLTVV.

This chain uses TRBV7-2 with TRBJ1-2; 7 bases match TRBD1. Germline V CDR1 and CDR2: SGHTA, FQGNSA. This CDR3 region has 15 residues. With V trimmed by 1 base and J by 2 bases, 4 bases remained unmatched. Written as DNA, the CDR3 is TGTGCCAGCAGCTTAGGCGGGACAGAGAACTATGGCTACACCTTC. Translating it yields CASSLGGTENYGYTF.

The chain combines TRBV9 with TRBJ2-3; the match to TRBD2 covers 9 bases. This CDR3 spans 15 amino acids. CDR1 is SGDLS and CDR2 is YYNGEE in the germline V gene. J gave up 3 bases and V 5 bases, and 7 bases lay outside the gene matches. In DNA, the CDR3 is TGTGCCAGCAGTGGCCCAGCGGGGGGAACAGATACGCAGTATTTT. It is translated as CASSGPAGGTDTQYF.

The genes are TRBV19 and TRBJ1-6; D gene uncertain. V lost 3 bases, J lost 9 bases, and 12 bases lay in between. Germline V gene sequence: CDR1 LNHDA, CDR2 SQIVND (reference sequence). There are 14 residues in the CDR3. CDR3 amino acids: CASSIGTGGSPLHF. CDR3 sequence (DNA): TGTGCCAGTAGTATCGGTACCGGCGGTTCACCCCTCCACTTT.

The chain combines TRBV5-1 with TRBJ1-2; the D is unclear. This CDR3 is 17 amino acids long. Germline V gene sequence: CDR1 SGHRS, CDR2 YFSETQ. V was cut by 0 bases and J by 2 bases, with 17 bases left in between. The CDR3 reads CASSLAKWGVGNYGYTF. The CDR3, as DNA: TGCGCCAGCAGCTTGGCCAAGTGGGGAGTAGGGAACTATGGCTACACCTTC.

This chain connects TRBV29-1 to TRBJ2-1, with 7 bases matching TRBD2. CDR3 length equals 11 residues. CDR1 and CDR2 (germline): SQVTM, ANQGSEA. V shed 6 bases, J shed 10 bases, and the junction held 6 bases outside the gene matches. The CDR3 reads CSVLLAREQFF. Here the CDR3 DNA reads TGCAGCGTCTTACTAGCGCGCGAGCAGTTCTTC.

The chain uses TRBV11-2 and TRBJ2-5, with D possibly matching TRBD2 (5 bases). The CDR3 consists of 13 residues. With 0 bases removed from V and 5 bases from J, the gap between germline ends came to 7 bases. Germline V lookup: CDR1 SGHAT, CDR2 FQNNGV. The DNA of the CDR3 is TGTGCCAGCAGCTTAGATACGGGGGAGACCCAGTACTTC. Translating it yields CASSLDTGETQYF.